The 32 T cell receptor beta chains given below trace back to one sample, sequenced in a study of T-cell reconstitution after alpha-beta-depleted transplantation in children. Molecular barcoding with unique molecular identifiers was used for the TCRbeta library. TCRdb passed the PCR reads through MiXCR, listing each CDR3 protein once. Among a few hundred thousand distinct CDR3 sequences listed, roughly 13% were seen once. The sample here was PBMCs, mostly from graft donor cells, taken 360 days after TCRalphabeta/CD19-depleted stem cell transplant. The receptors derive from a male patient between 10 and 17 years old who had a stem cell transplant for acute myeloid leukemia, so the T cells may come from the graft donor.

This clonotype was detected ten times or more. The rearrangement links TRBV7-6 to TRBJ2-1, with 11 nucleotides matching TRBD2. CDR3 length: 16 residues. Looked up from germline, CDR1 is SGHVS and CDR2 is FNYEAQ. The J segment lost 9 bases and the V segment lost 2 bases, leaving 9 bases of the junction unmatched. Here the CDR3 reads CASSLIRLAGGGEQFF. The CDR3 DNA sequence: TGTGCCAGCAGCTTAATACGGCTAGCGGGAGGAGGTGAGCAGTTCTTC. Full variable domain (outside the CDR3, taken from reference TRBV7-6 and TRBJ2-1): GAGVSQSPRYKVTKRGQDVALRCDPISGHVSLYWYRQALGQGPEFLTYFNYEAQQDKSGLPNDRFSAERPEGSISTLTIQRTEQRDSAMYRCASSLIRLAGGGEQFFGPGTRLTVL.

This clonotype turned up a few times. The V call is TRBV3-1, the J call TRBJ2-7, with D hard to call. The CDR3 runs to 13 residues. V lost 8 bases and J lost 0, with 11 bases in between. Germline assignment: CDR1 LGHDT and CDR2 YNNKEL (reference sequence). The CDR3 sequence: CASGPVSSYEQYF. As DNA, the CDR3 is TGTGCCAGCGGACCCGTGAGCTCCTACGAGCAGTACTTC.

This clonotype was picked up a small number of times. This CDR3 reads CASSLLLNNEQFF. CDR3 coding DNA: TGTGCCAGCAGCTTACTGCTTAACAATGAGCAGTTCTTC. The chain couples TRBV13 to TRBJ2-1; D gene unclear. Per germline, CDR1 PRHDT and CDR2 FYEKMQ (reference sequence). This CDR3 has 13 amino acids. V lost 2 bases, J lost 5 bases, and 7 bases lay in between.

In this sample, this clonotype turned up once. CDR3 in amino acids: CASGPRVLSSTDTQYF. CDR3 sequence (DNA): TGTGCCAGCGGCCCCCGGGTCCTATCTAGCACAGATACGCAGTATTTT. V is TRBV28 and J is TRBJ2-3, with no clear D. With 8 bases removed from V and 0 bases from J, the gap between germline ends came to 18 bases. The CDR3 length is 16 residues. Germline assignment: CDR1 MDHEN and CDR2 SYDVKM.

This clonotype occurred a few times. The chain employs TRBV3-1 and TRBJ2-1; D is unclear. This CDR3 is 16 amino acids long. V gave up 2 bases and J gave up 3 bases, with 14 bases separating them. Germline CDR1 and CDR2: LGHDT and YNNKEL (reference sequence). The CDR3 DNA reads as TGTGCCAGCAGCCAATTAGATCTTAAGAACTACAATGAGCAGTTCTTC. It is translated as CASSQLDLKNYNEQFF.

The chain links TRBV18 to TRBJ2-7; D is perhaps TRBD2 (6 bases). The V gene's germline CDR1 is KGHSH and CDR2 LQKENI. V was shortened by 5 bases and J by 4 bases, with 18 bases between the two germline ends. The CDR3 totals 15 residues. The CDR3 DNA reads as TGTGCCAGCTCAGAGGGACTGCCCCCCTTGTACGAGCAGTACTTC. Its protein product is CASSEGLPPLYEQYF.

This clonotype appeared a few times. The rearrangement links TRBV3-1 to TRBJ2-3, with no clear D. In germline, CDR1 is LGHDT, CDR2 YNNKEL (reference sequence). Between the trimmed V and J ends, which lost 0 bases and 3 bases, there was a span of 7 bases. This CDR3 is 14 amino acids long. CDR3 in amino acids: CASSQEAGTDTQYF. Written as DNA, the CDR3 is TGTGCCAGCAGCCAAGAGGCCGGAACAGATACGCAGTATTTT.

This clonotype was counted between two and nine times. The rearrangement links TRBV2 to TRBJ1-5; 9 bases align to TRBD1. The junction had 4 bases not matched to a gene; V was cut back by 5 bases and J by 2 bases. This CDR3 comprises 15 residues. CDR1 SNHLY and CDR2 FYNNEI come from the germline V gene. CDR3 region: CASSQGQGGNQPQHF. The CDR3 DNA sequence: TGTGCCAGCAGTCAGGGACAGGGCGGCAATCAGCCCCAGCATTTT.

V gene TRBV19 combines with J gene TRBJ1-1; 9 bases map to TRBD1. Trimming cost V 3 bases and J 3 bases; bases outside gene matches: 11. The CDR3 has 17 amino acids. The germline gives CDR1 LNHDA, CDR2 SQIVND (reference sequence). The DNA of the CDR3 is TGTGCCAGTAGTATCCCCCGGACAGGGGTGGGGCACACTGAAGCTTTCTTT. It yields the protein CASSIPRTGVGHTEAFF.

There are many counts of this clonotype. This chain connects TRBV24-1 to TRBJ2-3; D may be TRBD1 (6 bases). The CDR3 extends over 16 amino acids. Trimming removed 3 bases at V and 4 bases at J, with 16 bases between. The germline V gene encodes CDR1 KGHDR and CDR2 SFDVKD. CDR3 in amino acids: CATSDRRRGVADTQYF. DNA of the CDR3: TGTGCCACCAGTGATCGTCGCAGGGGAGTCGCAGATACGCAGTATTTT.

A few counts support this clonotype. This rearrangement joins TRBV20-1 to TRBJ1-2; a possible D gene is TRBD1 (6 bases). The germline V gene encodes CDR1 DFQATT and CDR2 SNEGSKA (reference sequence). V lost 3 bases and J 4 bases, leaving 12 bases between the germline ends. The CDR3 spans 13 residues. In nucleotides, the CDR3 is TGCAGTGCTAGGTGGCAGGGGACCTATGGCTACACCTTC. Amino acid sequence: CSARWQGTYGYTF.

The chain carries TRBV9 and TRBJ2-7; TRBD2 might be the D (6 bases). The CDR3 runs 14 residues. The ends were cut back, 6 bases at V and 4 bases at J, with 17 bases in the middle. Germline-derived CDR1 and CDR2 are SGDLS and YYNGEE. The DNA for the CDR3 is TGTGCCAGCACCCACCCAGCGGGTAATTACGAGCAGTACTTC. Protein sequence: CASTHPAGNYEQYF.

This clonotype was detected only a few times. V usage is TRBV29-1 and J usage is TRBJ2-3; either TRBD1 or TRBD2 may supply D (5 bases each). Germline lookup yields CDR1 SQVTM and CDR2 ANQGSEA. The ends were cut back, 4 bases at V and 0 bases at J, with 8 bases in the middle. The CDR3 length is 13 residues. In DNA form, the CDR3 reads TGCAGCGTTGGAGGGGTTAGCACAGATACGCAGTATTTT. Residues: CSVGGVSTDTQYF.

This clonotype was counted many times. The chain carries TRBV20-1 and TRBJ2-1; the D is unclear. Germline V gene lookup returns CDR1 DFQATT and CDR2 SNEGSKA (reference sequence). CDR3 length equals 14 residues. V lost 6 bases and J 1 base, leaving 13 bases between the germline ends. The CDR3 is CSAPRYGSYNEQFF. Written as DNA, the CDR3 is TGCAGTGCCCCTAGGTACGGGTCCTACAATGAGCAGTTCTTC.

V gene TRBV7-6 combines with J gene TRBJ2-7; no firm D call. Trimming cost V 0 bases and J 0 bases, with 9 bases left between them. Per germline, CDR1 SGHVS and CDR2 FNYEAQ. The CDR3 spans 15 residues. DNA of the CDR3: TGTGCCAGCAGCTTAGCCTCTAAGAGCTCCTACGAGCAGTACTTC. Its protein product is CASSLASKSSYEQYF.

This clonotype appeared many times. The chain recombines TRBV2 with TRBJ2-3, with D maybe TRBD2 (6 bases). The V end was cut by 7 bases, the J end by 0 bases, with 14 bases between. The CDR3 has 15 amino acids. Germline CDR1 and CDR2: SNHLY and FYNNEI. CDR3 residues: CASMNLAYSTDTQYF. The CDR3 region has the DNA TGTGCCAGCATGAACCTAGCGTACAGCACAGATACGCAGTATTTT.

This clonotype was counted at least ten times. The genes are TRBV7-6 and TRBJ2-7; D could derive from TRBD1 or TRBD2 (6 bases each). Looked up from germline, CDR1 is SGHVS and CDR2 is FNYEAQ. V lost 1 base, J lost 3 bases, and 10 bases lay in between. CDR3 length: 14 amino acids. The CDR3: CASSLDGGGYEQYF. The CDR3 DNA sequence: TGTGCCAGCAGCTTAGATGGAGGGGGCTACGAGCAGTACTTC.

V and J are TRBV7-2 and TRBJ2-3; TRBD2 matches 10 bases. J lost 3 bases, V lost 0 bases, and 9 bases had no gene match. The length of the CDR3 is 18 residues. CDR1 is SGHTA and CDR2 is FQGNSA in the germline V gene. The CDR3 reads CASSLARLELAGTDTQYF. CDR3 DNA: TGTGCCAGCAGCTTAGCGCGGTTGGAACTAGCGGGAACAGATACGCAGTATTTT.

A few counts support this clonotype. J is TRBJ2-7 and V is TRBV4-3; the D call may be TRBD1 or TRBD2 (5 bases each). The V and J ends lost 1 base and 3 bases respectively, with 13 bases between them. CDR3 length: 15 residues. The germline V gene has CDR1 LGHNA and CDR2 YSLEER. The CDR3 DNA reads as TGCGCCAGCAGCCAAGGCTCAATGGGGGTCTACGAGCAGTACTTC. Encoded protein: CASSQGSMGVYEQYF.

A few counts support this clonotype. The CDR3 loop reads CASMFGTPNFGEQFF. CDR3 nucleotide sequence: TGTGCCAGCATGTTCGGTACACCTAACTTCGGTGAGCAGTTCTTC. The rearrangement joins TRBV28 to TRBJ2-1; D is unresolved. CDR1 is MDHEN, CDR2 SYDVKM, per germline. V lost 7 bases and J 9 bases, leaving 22 bases between the germline ends. The CDR3 loop spans 15 amino acids.

This clonotype was counted ten times or more. V and J are TRBV20-1 and TRBJ2-1; 7 nucleotides agree with TRBD2. There are 15 residues in the CDR3. CDR1 is DFQATT, CDR2 SNEGSKA, per germline (reference sequence). J lost 0 bases, V lost 6 bases, and 8 bases had no gene match. DNA for the CDR3: TGCAGTGCAAAGACTAGCCAGAGCTCCTACAATGAGCAGTTCTTC. Translation gives CSAKTSQSSYNEQFF.

This clonotype was seen at least ten times. V gene TRBV5-1 combines with J gene TRBJ2-1; TRBD1 matches 9 bases. CDR1 SGHRS and CDR2 YFSETQ come from the germline V gene. The CDR3 is made up of 14 amino acids. V lost 3 bases, J lost 4 bases, and 2 bases stayed unmatched. The CDR3 region is CASSYGQGYNEQFF. The CDR3 DNA reads TGCGCCAGCAGCTACGGACAGGGGTACAATGAGCAGTTCTTC.

The V and J genes are TRBV20-1 and TRBJ1-1; possible D gene TRBD1, 6 bases. Trimming removed 2 bases from V and 3 bases from J, with 19 bases in between. Per the germline V gene, CDR1 is DFQATT and CDR2 is SNEGSKA (reference sequence). This CDR3 region has 16 residues. The CDR3 DNA follows: TGCAGTGCTAGATCGGGGGCGAGAAGGCCCGACACTGAAGCTTTCTTT. It is translated as CSARSGARRPDTEAFF.

The rearrangement uses TRBV25-1 and TRBJ2-7, with D possibly TRBD2 on 5 matching bases. CDR1 and CDR2 (germline): MGHDK, SYGVNS. The CDR3 sequence is 13 residues long. V was trimmed by 0 bases and J by 8 bases, leaving 11 bases between them. The CDR3 nucleotides read TGTGCCAGCAGTGAATATAGTCGGGGAAAGCAGTACTTC. Encoded protein: CASSEYSRGKQYF.

This clonotype was seen only a few times. This sequence joins TRBV11-2 and TRBJ2-7, with 8 nucleotides matching TRBD2. The junction had 15 bases not matched to a gene; V was cut back by 3 bases and J by 2 bases. The length of the CDR3 is 18 residues. CDR1 is SGHAT and CDR2 is FQNNGV in the germline V gene. CDR3 in DNA: TGTGCCAGCAGCTTTTCGGCGGCATTTGGGACTAGGCCCTACGAGCAGTACTTC. The encoded protein is CASSFSAAFGTRPYEQYF.

This clonotype occurred a few times. The CDR3 end shows no conserved phenylalanine or tryptophan, and so a read error is likely. No DNA is shown, since the ends of the CDR3 on it are uncertain; the CDR3 is the one TCRdb lists. This chain joins TRBV14 and TRBJ2-1; the table's D call TRBD1 went unverified against the DNA. The germline V gene has CDR1 SGHDN and CDR2 FVKESK. Ends included, the CDR3 has 12 residues. The CDR3: CASSQDSGLEAI.

Written as DNA, the CDR3 is TGCAGCGTTGAAGATTGGGTCCACGAGCAGTACTTC. The encoded protein is CSVEDWVHEQYF. The chain recombines TRBV29-1 with TRBJ2-7; no reliable D call. CDR1 is SQVTM and CDR2 is ANQGSEA in the germline V gene. V was shortened by 0 bases and J by 5 bases, with 8 bases between the two germline ends. CDR3 size: 12 residues.

This clonotype turned up a few times. The rearrangement uses TRBV6-2 or TRBV6-3 and TRBJ1-5; D is unclear. Looked up from germline, CDR1 is MNHEY and CDR2 is SVGEGT. The CDR3 covers 13 residues. Trimming cost V 5 bases and J 2 bases, with 7 bases left between them. The CDR3 DNA reads as TGTGCCAGCAGTCAAGGTCGCAATCAGCCCCAGCATTTT. Its protein product is CASSQGRNQPQHF.

V gene TRBV20-1 combines with J gene TRBJ1-4; D not resolved. V gave up 6 bases and J gave up 1 base, with 15 bases separating them. CDR1 is DFQATT, CDR2 SNEGSKA, per germline (reference sequence). The CDR3 has 15 amino acids. Here the CDR3 DNA reads TGCAGTGCCACCCCCGTGGCGGGAACTAATGAAAAACTGTTTTTT. Protein: CSATPVAGTNEKLFF.

The sample holds a few counts of this clonotype. The rearrangement links TRBV5-1 to TRBJ1-1; tentatively, D is TRBD1 (5 bases). Germline values: CDR1 SGHRS, CDR2 YFSETQ. This CDR3 has 15 amino acids. Trimming cost V 7 bases and J 0 bases, with 16 bases left between them. The DNA of the CDR3 is TGCGCCAGCTCCGTTTTGGGGACCATGAACACTGAAGCTTTCTTT. Translated, it gives CASSVLGTMNTEAFF.

There are many counts of this clonotype. CDR3 in amino acids: CAISQILGWAKDTQYF. CDR3 in DNA: TGTGCCATCAGCCAAATTTTAGGTTGGGCTAAAGATACGCAGTATTTT. This chain links TRBV10-3 with TRBJ2-3; D is ambiguous. The ends were cut back, 6 bases at V and 5 bases at J, with 21 bases in the middle. The germline V gene has CDR1 ENHRY and CDR2 SYGVKD. This CDR3 is built from 16 residues.

This clonotype was seen a handful of times. The V and J genes are TRBV28 and TRBJ2-1, with D hard to call. Per germline, CDR1 MDHEN and CDR2 SYDVKM. V shed 7 bases and J shed 7 bases, with 11 bases lying between them. The CDR3 covers 12 residues. In DNA, the CDR3 is TGTGCCAGCAAGGAAGTGTCGAATGAGCAGTTCTTC. It yields the protein CASKEVSNEQFF.